This T cell receptor beta chain was identified in a study of T cell responses to AZD1222 COVID-19 vaccine. The protocol was immunoSEQ multiplex PCR, while the TCRdb copy is restricted to in-frame clones and leaves out a portion. Among around 150,000 clones listed, about 93% were seen once. Combined were second doses at about 4 or about 12 weeks. The study's findings and limits: Just six or seven AZD1222 recipients tested seropositive at baseline.

Concerning this clone itself: The antigen remains unidentified.

Germline CDR1 reads KGHDR; CDR2 reads SFDVKD. The CDR3 contains 12 residues. Trimming pared 3 bases from V and 2 bases from J, leaving 2 bases between. The V and J genes are TRBV24-1 and TRBJ2-3, with D unclear. This sequence originates from an adult who received the AZD1222 COVID-19 vaccine. This specimen consisted of peripheral blood, obtained 28 days after the second AZD1222 dose. CDR3 protein: CATSDDTDTQYF. CDR3 coding DNA: TGTGCCACCAGTGATGACACAGATACGCAGTATTTT.